This T cell receptor (beta chain) appears in the sequencing data of a study of cytomegalovirus exposure and HLA in healthy donors. Study-wide results and caveats: Specificity for CMV antigens was confirmed in vitro for a few of the CMV-associated chains.

Germline-derived CDR1 and CDR2 are ENHRY and SYGVKD. This CDR3 region has 12 residues. V was trimmed by 7 bases and J by 8 bases, leaving 14 bases between them. A word on this clone: Antigen: not known.

The data were produced by immunoSEQ multiplex PCR, yet TCRdb's version contains in-frame clones alone and is incomplete. The data contain 100,000 or so clones, roughly 85% of them singletons. The sequence was obtained from a man in his late teens or twenties in good health and CMV-seropositive. Material for sequencing was PBMCs. The chain couples TRBV10-3 to TRBJ1-1; the D gene is possibly TRBD1 (5 bases). CDR3 sequence: CAITDPGGEAFF. CDR3 in DNA: TGTGCCATCACCGACCCGGGGGGGGAAGCTTTCTTT.